Following are 29 T cell receptor beta chains from one sample sequenced in a study of radiation and T cells in renal cell carcinoma. This sample's time point: baseline pretreatment blood. Indicated treatment: 15 Gy SBRT to primary tumor, nephrectomy 4 weeks later. The repertoire was sequenced with immunoSEQ multiplex PCR; TCRdb's copy has only in-frame clones and lacks some. There are around 140,000 clones in the sample; about 87% occur only once, and around 4.4% lies in the top ten. The material was blood, obtained from a patient whose treatment included radiotherapy and nephrectomy. These receptors were taken from a woman aged 70-85 years with renal cell carcinoma.

The genes are TRBV6-5 and TRBJ2-7; D may be TRBD1 or TRBD2 (5 bases each). V was pared by 7 bases and J by 0 bases, with 16 bases between. Germline lookup yields CDR1 MNHEY and CDR2 SVGAGI. The CDR3 is 15 amino acids. The CDR3 DNA sequence: TGTGCCAGCAAAGCACGGGGCACGAGCTCCTACGAGCAGTACTTC. It is translated as CASKARGTSSYEQYF.

The genes are TRBV29-1 and TRBJ1-6; no clear D. Deletions cut 5 bases from V and 8 bases from J, with 10 bases between. The CDR3 is 12 amino acids. From germline, CDR1 is SQVTM and CDR2 ANQGSEA. CDR3 in amino acids: CSVQTGDSPLHF. The CDR3 nucleotides are TGCAGCGTTCAAACCGGGGATTCACCCCTCCACTTT.

This rearrangement joins TRBV5-1 to TRBJ2-3, with 10 bases identical to TRBD2. CDR1 and CDR2 from the germline V gene are SGHRS and YFSETQ. This CDR3 has 15 amino acids. J gave up 1 base and V 3 bases, and 2 bases lay outside the gene matches. For the CDR3, the DNA is TGCGCCAGCAGCTCAACTAGCGGGGGCACAGATACGCAGTATTTT. Amino acid sequence: CASSSTSGGTDTQYF.

This chain connects TRBV5-1 to TRBJ2-1; 13 bases fit TRBD2. The CDR3 is 18 residues long. The V segment lost 4 bases and the J segment 0 bases; nucleotides outside the gene matches: 7. The germline V gene has CDR1 SGHRS and CDR2 YFSETQ. The CDR3 DNA follows: TGCGCCAGCAGCCCCGGACTAGCGGGGGAGAGCTCCTACAATGAGCAGTTCTTC. Translation gives CASSPGLAGESSYNEQFF.

The genes are TRBV7-2 and TRBJ2-3, with 7 bases lining up with TRBD2. V was clipped by 4 bases and J by 4 bases; unmatched bases: 5. Germline lookup yields CDR1 SGHTA and CDR2 FQGNSA. The CDR3 is made up of 14 amino acids. The CDR3 sequence: CASSSTSKPDTQYF. The CDR3, as DNA: TGTGCCAGCAGCTCGACTAGCAAGCCAGATACGCAGTATTTT.

The V gene is TRBV4-2, the J gene TRBJ1-6, with D possibly matching TRBD1 (5 bases). V was clipped by 0 bases and J by 9 bases, with 15 bases between them. Germline V gene sequence: CDR1 LGHNA, CDR2 YNFKEQ. This CDR3 comprises 16 residues. CDR3 residues: CASSQDQGGWGSPLHF. For the CDR3, the DNA is TGTGCCAGCAGCCAAGACCAGGGAGGTTGGGGTTCACCCCTCCACTTT.

The V and J genes are TRBV19 and TRBJ2-1; D perhaps matches TRBD2 (5 bases). Trimming shortened V by 4 bases and J by 4 bases, and 14 bases separated the two germline ends. This CDR3 has 15 amino acids. Per germline, CDR1 LNHDA and CDR2 SQIVND (reference sequence). The CDR3 DNA follows: TGTGCCAGTAGTACAACCAGCGGCCGTTACAATGAGCAGTTCTTC. Translating it yields CASSTTSGRYNEQFF.

The chain combines TRBV7-2 with TRBJ2-5; 10 bases map to TRBD1. Germline V gene sequence: CDR1 SGHTA, CDR2 FQGNSA. The CDR3 extends over 19 amino acids. V dropped 4 bases and J dropped 5; count of bases not matched to a gene: 19. The DNA of the CDR3 is TGTGCCAGCAGCTGGGGTTTACAGGTCGACAGGGGGCGGATGGAGACCCAGTACTTC. Its translation is CASSWGLQVDRGRMETQYF.

The chain joins TRBV5-6 to TRBJ2-7; no clear D. Deletions cut 1 base from V and 2 bases from J, with 13 bases between. The CDR3 is made up of 15 amino acids. Germline V CDR1 and CDR2: SGHDT, YYEEEE. The DNA for the CDR3 is TGTGCCAGCAGCTTGAGCCGGATATTCCCCTACGAGCAGTACTTC. The encoded protein is CASSLSRIFPYEQYF. Full variable domain (outside the CDR3, taken from reference TRBV5-6 and TRBJ2-7): DAGVTQSPTHLIKTRGQQVTLRCSPKSGHDTVSWYQQALGQGPQFIFQYYEEEERQRGNFPDRFSGHQFPNYSSELNVNALLLGDSALYLCASSLSRIFPYEQYFGPGTRLTVT.

This clone was observed a few times. The chain carries TRBV27 and TRBJ1-5, with 7 bases aligning to TRBD1. Germline V lookup: CDR1 MNHEY, CDR2 SMNVEV (reference sequence). The CDR3 has 15 amino acids. V shed 2 bases and J 5 bases; nucleotides not matched to a gene: 6. The CDR3 DNA is TGTGCCAGCAGTTTAAGGGGGCAGGGGTATCAGCCCCAGCATTTT. Translation: CASSLRGQGYQPQHF.

The J gene is TRBJ2-1, the V gene TRBV5-4, with 9 bases fitting TRBD2. Germline loops: CDR1 SGHNT, CDR2 YYREEE (reference sequence). The CDR3 runs to 15 residues. The trim removed 4 bases at V and 2 bases at J, leaving 4 bases unmatched. Here the CDR3 reads CASSTSGSTYNEQFF. DNA of the CDR3: TGTGCCAGCAGCACTAGCGGGTCCACCTACAATGAGCAGTTCTTC.

The chain links TRBV5-1 to TRBJ2-7; a possible D gene is TRBD2 (5 bases). The CDR3 runs to 15 residues. CDR1 and CDR2 (germline): SGHRS, YFSETQ. Trimming cost V 1 base and J 5 bases, with 16 bases left between them. The CDR3 DNA sequence: TGCGCCAGCAGCTTGCGGGATAAACCAAACGACGAGCAGTACTTC. It codes for CASSLRDKPNDEQYF.

The chain couples TRBV5-4 to TRBJ2-7, with a tentative D call TRBD2 (5 bases). V lost 2 bases and J 6 bases, leaving 12 bases between the germline ends. CDR3 length: 13 amino acids. Germline-derived CDR1 and CDR2 are SGHNT and YYREEE (reference sequence). CDR3 amino acids: CASSFEGKSEQYF. The DNA of the CDR3 is TGTGCCAGCAGCTTTGAGGGAAAGTCCGAGCAGTACTTC. The complete variable domain, with remaining parts taken from reference TRBV5-4 and TRBJ2-7, reads ETGVTQSPTHLIKTRGQQVTLRCSSQSGHNTVSWYQQALGQGPQFIFQYYREEENGRGNFPPRFSGLQFPNYSSELNVNALELDDSALYLCASSFEGKSEQYFGPGTRLTVT.

The J gene is TRBJ2-7, the V gene TRBV5-1; 11 bases fit TRBD1. J lost 2 bases, V lost 4 bases, and 5 bases had no gene match. The CDR3 totals 15 residues. Germline V gene lookup returns CDR1 SGHRS and CDR2 YFSETQ. CDR3 coding DNA: TGCGCCAGCAGCCTGGGGACAGGGGGGCCCTACGAGCAGTACTTC. Encoded protein: CASSLGTGGPYEQYF.

V is TRBV4-1 and J is TRBJ1-2; the D is unclear. V was shortened by 1 base and J by 0 bases, with 6 bases between the two germline ends. Germline loops: CDR1 MGHRA, CDR2 YSYEKL. CDR3 length: 14 amino acids. The CDR3 is CASSQGRTNYGYTF. Written as DNA, the CDR3 is TGCGCCAGCAGCCAAGGGAGGACTAACTATGGCTACACCTTC.

This clone is a singleton in its sample. The chain couples TRBV19 to TRBJ2-3; no firm D call. This CDR3 region has 13 residues. CDR1 LNHDA and CDR2 SQIVND come from the germline V gene (reference sequence). Trimming shortened V by 4 bases and J by 4 bases, and 9 bases separated the two germline ends. In nucleotides, the CDR3 is TGTGCCAGTAGTACGGGTTTAGCAGATACGCAGTATTTT. Its protein is CASSTGLADTQYF.

The chain recombines TRBV7-3 with TRBJ2-1; TRBD1 matches at 8 bases. The V segment lost 4 bases and the J segment 7 bases; nucleotides outside the gene matches: 15. CDR1 is SGHTA, CDR2 FQGTGA, per germline. The CDR3 contains 17 residues. Here the CDR3 reads CASSSSSQIRQGNEQFF. CDR3 DNA: TGTGCCAGCAGCTCTAGCTCACAAATCAGACAGGGGAATGAGCAGTTCTTC.

The rearrangement uses TRBV30 and TRBJ1-1; D is ambiguous. Germline V gene lookup returns CDR1 GTSNPN and CDR2 SVGIG (reference sequence). The CDR3 length is 13 residues. The V end lost 8 bases, the J end lost 1 base, and 14 bases lay between the germline ends. CDR3 sequence: CALEVIRNTEAFF. CDR3 in DNA: TGTGCCCTGGAGGTAATCCGGAACACTGAAGCTTTCTTT.

V usage is TRBV6-5 and J usage is TRBJ2-7; D perhaps matches TRBD2 (6 bases). The CDR3 has 13 amino acids. V was pared by 4 bases and J by 0 bases, with 7 bases between. CDR1 is MNHEY and CDR2 is SVGAGI in the germline V gene. CDR3 bases: TGTGCCAGCAGTTTCGGGGGCTCCTACGAGCAGTACTTC. It specifies CASSFGGSYEQYF.

This chain links TRBV7-2 with TRBJ1-1; no definite D call. V shed 6 bases and J shed 2 bases, with 13 bases lying between them. Germline CDR1 is SGHTA and CDR2 is FQGNSA. The CDR3 spans 14 residues. In DNA, the CDR3 is TGTGCCAGCAGACAAGACCCCGCAAACACTGAAGCTTTCTTT. Protein: CASRQDPANTEAFF.

The gene calls are TRBV19 and TRBJ1-6; D may be TRBD1 (5 bases). The CDR3 has 14 amino acids. Between the trimmed V and J ends, which lost 5 bases and 10 bases, there was a span of 15 bases. Germline-derived CDR1 and CDR2 are LNHDA and SQIVND (reference sequence). CDR3 in amino acids: CASSFGGSKSPLHF. As DNA, the CDR3 is TGTGCCAGTAGTTTTGGGGGGTCCAAGTCACCCCTCCACTTT.

The V call is TRBV29-1, the J call TRBJ2-3; no definite D call. Trimming cost V 3 bases and J 0 bases, with 10 bases left between them. Germline V gives CDR1 SQVTM, CDR2 ANQGSEA. The CDR3 is made up of 14 amino acids. CDR3 loop: CSVDRVISTDTQYF. The CDR3 coding sequence is TGCAGCGTTGATAGGGTAATTAGCACAGATACGCAGTATTTT.

The chain links TRBV9 to TRBJ2-1; 11 bases are shared with TRBD2. The germline V gene has CDR1 SGDLS and CDR2 YYNGEE. The CDR3 totals 21 residues. Trimming removed 1 base from V and 8 bases from J; junction bases left unmatched: 23. CDR3 region: CASSVSPWGSGGAFLLDEQFF. The CDR3 DNA reads as TGTGCCAGCAGCGTATCCCCTTGGGGTAGCGGGGGGGCCTTCCTACTGGATGAGCAGTTCTTC. The variable domain in full, with the rest retrieved from reference TRBV9 and TRBJ2-1, is DSGVTQTPKHLITATGQRVTLRCSPRSGDLSVYWYQQSLDQGLQFLIQYYNGEERAKGNILERFSAQQFPDLHSELNLSSLELGDSALYFCASSVSPWGSGGAFLLDEQFFGPGTRLTVL.

The chain uses TRBV14 and TRBJ2-1; D unresolved. Germline V gene lookup returns CDR1 SGHDN and CDR2 FVKESK. The CDR3 has 13 residues. Trimming took 4 bases from V and 0 from J, leaving 4 bases between them. In nucleotides, the CDR3 is TGTGCCAGCAGCCGGGGCTCCTACAATGAGCAGTTCTTC. As protein: CASSRGSYNEQFF.

The V and J genes are TRBV4-2 and TRBJ2-1; D unclear. The CDR3 spans 15 residues. V gave up 0 bases and J gave up 0 bases, with 6 bases separating them. Germline-derived CDR1 and CDR2 are LGHNA and YNFKEQ. The CDR3 sequence is CASSQEWASYNEQFF. The CDR3, as DNA: TGTGCCAGCAGCCAAGAATGGGCCTCCTACAATGAGCAGTTCTTC.

The chain has TRBV6-5 and TRBJ1-2; a weak D match, TRBD1 (6 bases). Trimming stripped 5 bases from V and 4 bases from J, with 17 bases between. This CDR3 has 15 amino acids. The germline V gene encodes CDR1 MNHEY and CDR2 SVGAGI. The CDR3 DNA sequence: TGTGCCAGCAGTCACCCCCCCAGGGGTCTCTATGGCTACACCTTC. It encodes CASSHPPRGLYGYTF.

The chain couples TRBV4-3 to TRBJ2-4, with TRBD1 identical over 8 bases. In germline, CDR1 is LGHNA, CDR2 YSLEER. CDR3 length: 14 amino acids. The ends lost 0 bases at V and 6 bases at J; junction bases unmatched: 1. The DNA for the CDR3 is TGCGCCAGCAGCCAAGATGGGACAGGAAACATTCAGTACTTC. Protein: CASSQDGTGNIQYF.

This clone was counted between two and nine times. The chain joins TRBV5-1 to TRBJ1-1; D may be TRBD1 (5 bases). The germline V gene encodes CDR1 SGHRS and CDR2 YFSETQ. The V and J ends lost 4 bases and 4 bases respectively, with 11 bases between them. This CDR3 is 13 amino acids long. The CDR3 region has the DNA TGCGCCAGCAGCAAATCAGGGAGCACTGAAGCTTTCTTT. It translates to CASSKSGSTEAFF.

The chain has TRBV27 and TRBJ2-7; 8 nucleotides line up with TRBD1. Germline V lookup: CDR1 MNHEY, CDR2 SMNVEV (reference sequence). The CDR3 is 13 residues long. Trimming removed 6 bases from V and 10 bases from J; junction bases left unmatched: 11. DNA of the CDR3: TGTGCCAGCAGAGGAGTCAGGGGGCGATTCCAGTACTTC. Translation gives CASRGVRGRFQYF.